Sequencing of this T cell receptor beta chain was carried out in a study of T cell responses to AZD1222 COVID-19 vaccine. Points from the study as a whole: Mapped onto spike, vaccine-associated CD4 TCRs spanned it and were dominant at 160-218 and 743-854. Clonal diversity may have been underestimated in mostly white British donors.

Only in-frame clones appear in the TCRdb table, and some are missing; sequencing was by immunoSEQ multiplex PCR. The sample yields fewer than 90,000 clones, about nine tenths seen once. Turning to this clone: Its antigen is undetermined.

The CDR3 runs to 14 residues. Germline V gene lookup returns CDR1 GTSNPN and CDR2 SVGIG (reference sequence). V lost 3 bases, J lost 1 base, and 10 bases lay in between. The sequence was obtained from an adult who received the AZD1222 COVID-19 vaccine. The chain employs TRBV30 and TRBJ1-5, with D maybe TRBD1 (6 bases). This material consisted of peripheral blood, taken 28 days after the second AZD1222 dose. CDR3 in amino acids: CAWRVQGSNQPQHF. The CDR3 region has the DNA TGTGCCTGGAGGGTACAGGGAAGCAATCAGCCCCAGCATTTT.